This TCR beta chain stems from a study of blood T cell repertoires in COVID-19. Overall study context: Sources were T cells, B-cell-depleted T cells, or PBMCs; the material itself was cDNA or gDNA.

Using immunoSEQ multiplex PCR, the repertoire was profiled, and TCRdb retains in-frame clones only, with some absent. The data hold 270,000 or so clones, with around 87% observed a single time. The CDR3 runs to 14 residues. Germline CDR1 reads SGHKS; CDR2 reads YYEKEE (reference sequence). Trimming pared 5 bases from V and 2 bases from J, leaving 14 bases between. Sequenced input: peripheral blood. The sequence was collected from an older woman with COVID-19, enrolled during active disease. J is TRBJ2-7 and V is TRBV5-5; no firm D call. The CDR3 protein is CASSGIDGAYEQYF. The CDR3 DNA sequence: TGTGCCAGCAGTGGAATAGACGGAGCCTACGAGCAGTACTTC.